The rows below give T cell receptor beta chains drawn from one sample of a study of identifying expanded T cells in peripheral blood. Only in-frame clones appear in the TCRdb table, and some are missing; sequencing was by immunoSEQ multiplex PCR. The data show about 83,000 clones, about 89% seen once. What was sequenced was blood. The source of these receptors is a person aged 18 to 70 in good health. The CDR3 runs from the conserved cysteine through the conserved F or W. D genes are given only for firm matches. Clone size is not always given. Where it is, it says once, few, many or a class for expanded clones.

CASSPETEHTGELFF	TGTGCCAGCTCACCGGAGACTGAGCACACCGGGGAGCTGTTTTTT	TRBV18	NA	NA	TRBJ2-2
CASSHFKGRTGELFF	TGTGCCAGCAGCCATTTCAAGGGCCGCACCGGGGAGCTGTTTTTT	TRBV14	NA	NA	TRBJ2-2
CASSYSTRSQETQYF	TGTGCCAGCAGTTACTCAACTAGATCCCAAGAGACCCAGTACTTC	TRBV6-5	once	NA	TRBJ2-5
CASSHPGGGTEAFF	TGTGCCAGCAGTCATCCAGGGGGGGGGACTGAAGCTTTCTTT	TRBV9	NA	TRBD1	TRBJ1-1
CASSSLGDTEAFF	TGTGCCAGCAGCAGCCTTGGGGACACTGAAGCTTTCTTT	TRBV6-1	NA	NA	TRBJ1-1
CASSFAGTSGRSREQYF	TGTGCCAGCAGCTTTGCCGGGACTAGCGGGAGGTCGCGCGAGCAGTACTTC	TRBV11-2	NA	TRBD2	TRBJ2-7
CASSIDRNTEAFF	TGCGCCAGCAGCATCGACAGGAACACTGAAGCTTTCTTT	TRBV5-1	NA	NA	TRBJ1-1
CASRSSVGAGELFF	TGTGCCAGTAGGTCCAGCGTCGGCGCCGGGGAGCTGTTTTTT	TRBV19	NA	NA	TRBJ2-2
CASSEWQLNTEAFF	TGTGCCAGCAGTGAATGGCAGCTGAACACTGAAGCTTTCTTT	TRBV2	few	NA	TRBJ1-1
CASTSIVGATNEKLFF	TGTGCCAGCACCTCCATCGTCGGGGCAACTAATGAAAAACTGTTTTTT	TRBV27	NA	NA	TRBJ1-4
CASSPWGELDRGTDTQYF	TGTGCCAGCTCACCGTGGGGGGAACTAGACCGTGGCACAGATACGCAGTATTTT	TRBV18	NA	NA	TRBJ2-3
CASSVASGGRTDTQYF	TGTGCCAGCAGCGTGGCTAGCGGGGGTCGCACAGATACGCAGTATTTT	TRBV9	NA	TRBD2	TRBJ2-3
CASSQAQGSYEQYF	TGCGCCAGCAGCCAAGCACAGGGGTCCTACGAGCAGTACTTC	TRBV4-3	once	TRBD1	TRBJ2-7
CASSYRGTTYEQYF	TGTGCCAGCAGTTACAGGGGAACGACCTACGAGCAGTACTTC	TRBV6-5	NA	NA	TRBJ2-7
CAISVSGAQETQYF	TGTGCCATCAGTGTTAGCGGGGCCCAAGAGACCCAGTACTTC	TRBV10-3	NA	TRBD2	TRBJ2-5
CASSLIRGGGIGEQFF	TGTGCCAGCAGCTTAATTAGGGGGGGCGGGATCGGTGAGCAGTTCTTC	TRBV7-2	NA	NA	TRBJ2-1
CASSSRRGRGDTEAFF	TGTGCCAGCAGTTCGCGGCGGGGTAGGGGGGACACTGAAGCTTTCTTT	TRBV28	NA	NA	TRBJ1-1
CASSYMREGARGYTF	TGTGCCAGCAGTTACATGAGGGAGGGGGCGCGGGGCTACACCTTC	TRBV6-5	NA	TRBD1	TRBJ1-2
CASSPGTNEQFF	TGTGCCAGCAGCCCCGGAACAAATGAGCAGTTCTTC	TRBV7-8	NA	NA	TRBJ2-1
CASSLTSASGELFF	TGCGCCAGCAGCTTGACATCCGCCTCCGGGGAGCTGTTTTTT	TRBV5-1	NA	NA	TRBJ2-2
CASSPGTKNGYTF	TGTGCCAGCTCACCGGGGACAAAGAATGGCTACACCTTC	TRBV18	NA	NA	TRBJ1-2
CAISAGKNTGELFF	TGTGCCATCAGTGCGGGGAAGAACACCGGGGAGCTGTTTTTT	TRBV10-3	NA	NA	TRBJ2-2
CASSQTSGPDNEQFF	TGTGCCAGCAGCCAGACTAGCGGACCGGACAATGAGCAGTTCTTC	TRBV9	NA	TRBD2	TRBJ2-1
CASSEQYSHTQYF	TGTGCCAGCAGTGAACAATATTCACATACGCAGTATTTT	TRBV6-1	NA	NA	TRBJ2-3
CASSLAVGQGSYNEQFF	TGCGCCAGCAGCTTGGCCGTGGGACAGGGATCCTACAATGAGCAGTTCTTC	TRBV5-1	NA	TRBD1	TRBJ2-1
CASSYWRGADYTQYF	TGTGCCAGCAGTTACTGGAGGGGGGCTGATTATACGCAGTATTTT	TRBV6-6	NA	NA	TRBJ2-3
CSVGQEQFF	TGCAGCGTTGGACAAGAGCAGTTCTTC	TRBV29-1	NA	NA	TRBJ2-1
CASSYSGNQEKLFF	TGTGCCAGCAGTTACTCAGGGAATCAGGAAAAACTGTTTTTT	TRBV6-5	NA	NA	TRBJ1-4
CASSLSIYSSNTGELFF	TGTGCCAGCAGTTTATCTATTTACTCCTCGAACACCGGGGAGCTGTTTTTT	TRBV27	NA	NA	TRBJ2-2
CASSPRRNYGYTF	TGTGCCAGCAGCCCCCGCAGAAACTATGGCTACACCTTC	TRBV7-3	NA	NA	TRBJ1-2
CASSDRNYGYTF	TGTGCCAGCAGTGACAGGAACTATGGCTACACCTTC	TRBV6-6	medium-sized	NA	TRBJ1-2
CASSVEPLTEAFF	TGTGCCAGCAGCGTAGAACCCCTCACTGAAGCTTTCTTT	TRBV9	NA	NA	TRBJ1-1
CASNTYRSPLHF	TGTGCCAGCAACACCTATCGTTCACCCCTCCACTTT	TRBV6-1	NA	NA	TRBJ1-6
CASSPQGPYSYEQYF	TGTGCCAGCAGTCCACAGGGGCCCTACTCCTACGAGCAGTACTTC	TRBV6-5	NA	TRBD1	TRBJ2-7
CASSLETLSGNTIYF	TGTGCCAGCAGCTTAGAAACCCTCTCTGGAAACACCATATATTTT	TRBV7-9	NA	NA	TRBJ1-3
CASSPGLTSTDTQYF	TGTGCCAGTTCTCCGGGACTAACAAGCACAGATACGCAGTATTTT	TRBV19	NA	TRBD2	TRBJ2-3
CASSVEAVAGELFF	TGTGCCAGCAGCGTAGAAGCGGTAGCCGGGGAGCTGTTTTTT	TRBV9	NA	NA	TRBJ2-2
CASSPRDTSYEQYF	TGCGCCAGCAGCCCCCGGGACACCTCCTACGAGCAGTACTTC	TRBV5-1	NA	NA	TRBJ2-7
CAISESTTGGVYGYTF	TGTGCCATCAGTGAGTCGACTACAGGGGGGGTCTATGGCTACACCTTC	TRBV10-3	many	TRBD1	TRBJ1-2
CASSQAFSGQGPEKLFF	TGTGCCAGCAGCCAAGCCTTTTCCGGACAGGGCCCAGAAAAACTGTTTTTT	TRBV14	NA	TRBD1	TRBJ1-4
CASSYSSGELSYEQYF	TGTGCCAGCAGTTACTCGTCAGGGGAGCTCTCCTACGAGCAGTACTTC	TRBV6-5	NA	NA	TRBJ2-7
CASSSPGGYEQYF	TGTGCCAGCAGCTCGCCAGGGGGCTACGAGCAGTACTTC	TRBV5-4	NA	TRBD1	TRBJ2-7
CASSSQTGFEQYF	TGTGCCAGCAGCTCCCAGACAGGGTTCGAGCAGTACTTC	TRBV11-3	once	TRBD1	TRBJ2-7
CASSRQGNQPQHF	TGTGCCAGTAGTCGACAGGGGAATCAGCCCCAGCATTTT	TRBV19	NA	TRBD1	TRBJ1-5
CASSLQGQGEQYF	TGTGCCAGCAGCTTACAGGGGCAAGGCGAGCAGTACTTC	TRBV7-3	NA	NA	TRBJ2-7
CASSEGWGVLYNEQFF	TGTGCCAGCAGTGAGGGGTGGGGGGTCCTTTACAATGAGCAGTTCTTC	TRBV6-1	NA	NA	TRBJ2-1
CAWSVGGNTEAFF	TGTGCCTGGAGTGTTGGGGGGAACACTGAAGCTTTCTTT	TRBV30	NA	NA	TRBJ1-1
CASSQDPQGGSGEAFF	TGTGCCAGCAGCCAAGATCCTCAGGGTGGCAGTGGTGAAGCTTTCTTT	TRBV4-2	NA	NA	TRBJ1-1
CASSQDSRGDHEQYF	TGCGCCAGCAGCCAAGACTCTCGAGGGGACCACGAGCAGTACTTC	TRBV4-3	NA	NA	TRBJ2-7
CASSSGQGGWETQYF	TGTGCCAGCAGCTCGGGACAGGGGGGATGGGAGACCCAGTACTTC	TRBV5-6	NA	TRBD1	TRBJ2-5
CASSLYPDSPNEQFF	TGTGCCAGCAGCTTGTATCCGGACAGTCCCAATGAGCAGTTCTTC	TRBV5-4	NA	NA	TRBJ2-1
CASSRERFYEQYF	TGTGCCAGCAGCCGGGAGCGATTTTACGAGCAGTACTTC	TRBV6-5	NA	NA	TRBJ2-7
CATWGGGFNTGELFF	TGTGCCACCTGGGGAGGGGGGTTTAACACCGGGGAGCTGTTTTTT	TRBV6-1	NA	NA	TRBJ2-2
CASSKAYRAEDEKLFF	TGTGCCAGCAGCAAAGCCTACAGGGCGGAGGATGAAAAACTGTTTTTT	TRBV21-1	NA	NA	TRBJ1-4
CASRPEWDRPAEQYF	TGTGCCAGTAGACCGGAATGGGACAGGCCCGCGGAGCAGTACTTC	TRBV19	NA	TRBD1	TRBJ2-7
CASSLAERGSSYEQYF	TGTGCCAGCAGCTTGGCGGAGCGGGGCAGCTCCTACGAGCAGTACTTC	TRBV5-4	NA	TRBD2	TRBJ2-7
CASTSGGAGTDTQYF	TGTGCCAGCACATCCGGGGGGGCCGGCACAGATACGCAGTATTTT	TRBV9	NA	TRBD2	TRBJ2-3